This entry features one TCR beta chain sequence. Antigen specificity is unknown. TCR beta CDR3 regions were amplified from RNA transcripts. In the first round, RT-PCR was carried out with HTBI primers, and a multiplex PCR formed the second round. Each CDR3 protein is one row after TCRdb ran MiXCR on the multiplex PCR reads. The sample consists of hundreds of thousands of distinct CDR3 sequences, roughly 21% of them appearing once. This entry belongs to a study of Graves' ophthalmopathy and Graves' hyperthyroidism. Study observations and caveats: Most expanded clonotypes from thyroid (those above 0.001 frequency) were also found in blood.

Per germline, CDR1 SGHRS and CDR2 YFSETQ. V was trimmed by 0 bases and J by 0 bases, leaving 7 bases between them. The CDR3 loop spans 16 amino acids. The origin of this receptor is a woman in her late teens or twenties with stable Graves' hyperthyroidism. The chain is built from TRBV5-1 and TRBJ2-6; D is perhaps TRBD1 (6 bases). Sequenced material: peripheral blood. The CDR3 nucleotides read TGCGCCAGCAGCTTGGGGACAGACTCTGGGGCCAACGTCCTGACTTTC. As protein: CASSLGTDSGANVLTF.